This T cell receptor (beta chain) was sequenced in a study of neurological immune-mediated disorders. Time point meaning: technical triplicate 1. The cDNA was produced through 5'RACE with 10-nucleotide random UMIs. From the 5' RACE reads, TCRdb called clonotypes with MiXCR, one entry per CDR3 protein. The sample contains tens of thousands of distinct CDR3 sequences, less than 15% of which appear only once. V was pared by 9 bases and J by 0 bases, with 11 bases between. Germline V lookup: CDR1 LNHDA, CDR2 SQIVND (reference sequence). This CDR3 is built from 13 residues. This clonotype appeared a few times.

The TCR comes from a female donor with HTLV-1-associated myelopathy (HAM/TSP). Sequencing input: CD4+ T cells from blood. V and J are TRBV19 and TRBJ1-1; D is ambiguous. The CDR3 is CASTSGMNTEAFF. The CDR3 coding sequence is TGTGCCAGCACTAGCGGGATGAACACTGAAGCTTTCTTT.